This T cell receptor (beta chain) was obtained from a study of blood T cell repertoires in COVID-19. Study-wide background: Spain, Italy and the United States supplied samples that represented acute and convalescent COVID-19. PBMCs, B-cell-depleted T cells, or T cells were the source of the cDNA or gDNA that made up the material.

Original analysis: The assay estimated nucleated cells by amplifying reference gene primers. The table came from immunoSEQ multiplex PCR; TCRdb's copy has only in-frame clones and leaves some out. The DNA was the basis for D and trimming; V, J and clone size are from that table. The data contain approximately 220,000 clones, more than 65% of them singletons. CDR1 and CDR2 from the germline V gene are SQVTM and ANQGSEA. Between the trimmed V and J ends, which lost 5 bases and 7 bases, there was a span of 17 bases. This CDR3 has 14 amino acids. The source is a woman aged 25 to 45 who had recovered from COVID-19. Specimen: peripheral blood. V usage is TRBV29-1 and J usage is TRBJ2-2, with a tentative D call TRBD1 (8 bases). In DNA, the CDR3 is TGCAGCGTTTACAGGGGGAGGGCAGACGGGGAGCTGTTTTTT. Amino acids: CSVYRGRADGELFF.